These T cell receptor beta chains were read from a single sample in a study of CD8+ T cells in alopecia areata. Repertoires were generated with immunoSEQ multiplex PCR, while TCRdb's copy carries only in-frame clones and drops some. The sample has 110,000 to 150,000 clones; about three fifths are singletons. The source material was CD8+ T cells sorted from blood. All receptors come from a human donor in good health. The CDR3 runs from the conserved cysteine through the conserved F or W. The order of the fields is CDR3 DNA, CDR3 protein, clone size, J gene, V gene, D gene. A D gene is named only where the DNA matches it firmly. Some rows mark clone size as missing; the rest say once, few, many or name a class of expanded clone.

CDR3nt: TGTGCCAGTACCACCCACAGGACCTCGTGGCAGCCCCAGCATTTT; CDR3aa: CASTTHRTSWQPQHF; abundance: -; j_gene: TRBJ1-5; v_gene: TRBV19; d_gene: -
CDR3nt: TGTGCCAGCAGCCCCCGGGACAGGGACCGTGAGACCCAGTACTTC; CDR3aa: CASSPRDRDRETQYF; abundance: -; j_gene: TRBJ2-5; v_gene: TRBV7-9; d_gene: TRBD1
CDR3nt: TGTGCCATCAGTGAAAAGGGACAGGGAGCATATGGCTACACCTTC; CDR3aa: CAISEKGQGAYGYTF; abundance: -; j_gene: TRBJ1-2; v_gene: TRBV10-3; d_gene: TRBD1
CDR3nt: TGTGCCAGCAGCCCGGGACTAACCCCCACAGATACGCAGTATTTT; CDR3aa: CASSPGLTPTDTQYF; abundance: -; j_gene: TRBJ2-3; v_gene: TRBV7-8; d_gene: TRBD2
CDR3nt: TGTGCTAGTGGTTTGGCGAGGACAGGACTGGACTTC; CDR3aa: CASGLARTGLDF; abundance: -; j_gene: TRBJ2-7; v_gene: TRBV12-5; d_gene: TRBD1
CDR3nt: TGTGCCAGCAGCCCTCTTGGGCTAGCGGAGATCAATGAGCAGTTCTTC; CDR3aa: CASSPLGLAEINEQFF; abundance: -; j_gene: TRBJ2-1; v_gene: TRBV13; d_gene: TRBD2
CDR3nt: TGTGCCAGCAGTCCGCATGCAGGGGCCACTGAAGCTTTCTTT; CDR3aa: CASSPHAGATEAFF; abundance: -; j_gene: TRBJ1-1; v_gene: TRBV27; d_gene: -
CDR3nt: TGCAGCGTCGCAGGGACTAGCGGGAGACCCCACAATGAGCAGTTCTTC; CDR3aa: CSVAGTSGRPHNEQFF; abundance: once; j_gene: TRBJ2-1; v_gene: TRBV29-1; d_gene: TRBD2
CDR3nt: TGTGCCAGCACCCCCTTTAACACCGGGGAGCTGTTTTTT; CDR3aa: CASTPFNTGELFF; abundance: few; j_gene: TRBJ2-2; v_gene: TRBV7-9; d_gene: -
CDR3nt: TGTGCCAGCGCCCCAGGACAGAACTACGAGCAGTACTTC; CDR3aa: CASAPGQNYEQYF; abundance: -; j_gene: TRBJ2-7; v_gene: TRBV25-1; d_gene: -